A selection of T cell receptor beta chains follows, all from one sample in a study of blood T cell repertoires in COVID-19. The assay was immunoSEQ multiplex PCR, and TCRdb's table has in-frame clones only and misses some. The repertoire holds fewer than 350,000 clones, with 86% as singletons. Source material: peripheral blood. All receptors come from a man aged 40-55 years with active or convalescent COVID-19. CDR3s include the opening cysteine and the closing phenylalanine or tryptophan. Fields, in order: D gene, V gene, J gene, clone size, CDR3 DNA, CDR3 protein. D genes are given only for firm matches. Not all rows give a size; the values are once, few, many and, for expanded clones, a class.

D: NA
V: TRBV6-5
J: TRBJ1-1
size: NA
DNA: TGTGCCAGCAGTTACTCCGGGGGTCGGACTGAAGCTTTCTTT
CDR3: CASSYSGGRTEAFF

D: TRBD2
V: TRBV7-3
J: TRBJ2-5
size: NA
DNA: TGTGCCAGCAGCCTATCGGCTAGCGGGAACCAAGAGACCCAGTACTTC
CDR3: CASSLSASGNQETQYF

D: NA
V: TRBV6-5
J: TRBJ2-7
size: once
DNA: TGTGCCAGCACTTTAGGGGACGAGCAGTACTTC
CDR3: CASTLGDEQYF

D: NA
V: TRBV9
J: TRBJ2-7
size: NA
DNA: TGTGCCAGCAGCGTATCGGCGGGAACGGCCTACGAGCAGTACTTC
CDR3: CASSVSAGTAYEQYF

D: NA
V: TRBV15
J: TRBJ2-2
size: NA
DNA: TGTGCCACCAGCAGAAGGACTATCTCCGGGGAGCTGTTTTTT
CDR3: CATSRRTISGELFF

D: NA
V: TRBV23-1
J: TRBJ1-1
size: NA
DNA: TGCGCCAGCAGTCAATCTGCGGGGGGGACTGAAGCTTTCTTT
CDR3: CASSQSAGGTEAFF

D: TRBD1
V: TRBV5-1
J: TRBJ1-2
size: NA
DNA: TGCGCCAGCAGCCGAACCGGGACAGCCAACTATGGCTACACCTTC
CDR3: CASSRTGTANYGYTF

D: TRBD1
V: TRBV6-5
J: TRBJ2-5
size: NA
DNA: TGTGCCAGCAGTTATTGGGACAGGGGTGGCAGGGAGACCCAGTACTTC
CDR3: CASSYWDRGGRETQYF

D: NA
V: TRBV6-5
J: TRBJ1-2
size: NA
DNA: TGTGCCAGCAGTCGCCCCGGGACACACAACTATGGCTACACCTTC
CDR3: CASSRPGTHNYGYTF

D: NA
V: TRBV27
J: TRBJ2-7
size: NA
DNA: TGTGCCAGCAGTTTATCGGCGCCGACAGGAAGCTCCTACGAGCAGTACTTC
CDR3: CASSLSAPTGSSYEQYF

D: NA
V: TRBV6-2/TRBV6-3
J: TRBJ1-5
size: NA
DNA: TGTGCCAGCAGTTATCTCGAGACAGATATTAGTAGCAATCAGCCCCAGCATTTT
CDR3: CASSYLETDISSNQPQHF

D: TRBD2
V: TRBV5-6
J: TRBJ2-3
size: NA
DNA: TGTGCCGCGGGGGTGGGCGATGGGACGCAGTATTTT
CDR3: CAAGVGDGTQYF

D: NA
V: TRBV24-1
J: TRBJ1-2
size: NA
DNA: TGTGCCACCAGCGGATTTTCCGCTGACAGAAATGGCTACACCTTC
CDR3: CATSGFSADRNGYTF

D: NA
V: TRBV7-2
J: TRBJ2-7
size: NA
DNA: TGTGCCAGCAGCTCGGACTACCGACCTTTATACGAGCAGTACTTC
CDR3: CASSSDYRPLYEQYF

D: NA
V: TRBV11-3
J: TRBJ2-1
size: NA
DNA: TGTGCCAGCAGCTTCCGAACGGGACTCTCCTCAAATGAGCAGTTCTTC
CDR3: CASSFRTGLSSNEQFF

D: NA
V: TRBV24-1
J: TRBJ2-1
size: NA
DNA: TGTGCCACCAGTGATCAGGCAGGGTACAATGAGCAGTTCTTC
CDR3: CATSDQAGYNEQFF

D: NA
V: TRBV5-4
J: TRBJ2-7
size: NA
DNA: TGTGCCAGCAGCTTGACGTGGGACACAGCCGAGCAGTACTTC
CDR3: CASSLTWDTAEQYF

D: NA
V: TRBV12-3/TRBV12-4
J: TRBJ2-2
size: NA
DNA: TGTGCCAGCTCATTCGGGGAGCTGTTTTTT
CDR3: CASSFGELFF

D: NA
V: TRBV5-1
J: TRBJ2-3
size: NA
DNA: TGCGCCAGCAGACACACAGATACGCAGTATTTT
CDR3: CASRHTDTQYF

D: NA
V: TRBV24-1
J: TRBJ2-1
size: NA
DNA: TGTGCCACAACAGGGACCTACAATGAGCAGTTCTTC
CDR3: CATTGTYNEQFF

D: TRBD1
V: TRBV19
J: TRBJ1-1
size: NA
DNA: TGTGCCAGTGGGATCGGGACAGGTTTTGACACTGAAGCTTTCTTT
CDR3: CASGIGTGFDTEAFF

D: NA
V: TRBV6-2/TRBV6-3
J: TRBJ1-2
size: NA
DNA: TGTGCCAGCAGCGAACAGGGTCTTTATGGCTACACCTTC
CDR3: CASSEQGLYGYTF

D: TRBD1
V: TRBV4-1
J: TRBJ1-1
size: NA
DNA: TGCGCCAGCAGCCCCTCGACAGGGGGCATGAGCACTGAAGCTTTCTTT
CDR3: CASSPSTGGMSTEAFF

D: TRBD1
V: TRBV6-5
J: TRBJ1-2
size: NA
DNA: TGTGCCAGCAGACCGACGGACAGGATTAACTATGGCTACACCTTC
CDR3: CASRPTDRINYGYTF

D: NA
V: TRBV30
J: TRBJ2-5
size: NA
DNA: TGTGCCTGGAGCCCCACCTCCGGGGAAACCCAGTACTTC
CDR3: CAWSPTSGETQYF

D: NA
V: TRBV7-9
J: TRBJ1-5
size: NA
DNA: TGTGCCAGCAGCCTGGGGGGGCGACATCAGCCCCAGCATTTT
CDR3: CASSLGGRHQPQHF

D: NA
V: TRBV19
J: TRBJ2-3
size: NA
DNA: TGTGCCAGTAGTACAGGGGTCGTAGCTGGCACAGATACGCAGTATTTT
CDR3: CASSTGVVAGTDTQYF

D: NA
V: TRBV5-1
J: TRBJ1-1
size: NA
DNA: TGCGCCAGCAGCTTGATGGCGGAGCAGGGTGAAGCTTTCTTT
CDR3: CASSLMAEQGEAFF

D: NA
V: TRBV7-9
J: TRBJ1-4
size: NA
DNA: TGTGCCAGCAGCTTAGGAGTATGGCAGGGTGAGGAAAAACTGTTTTTT
CDR3: CASSLGVWQGEEKLFF

D: NA
V: TRBV11-3
J: TRBJ2-1
size: NA
DNA: TGTGCCAGCAGCTTCCCGGCGGGGGAGCAGTTCTTC
CDR3: CASSFPAGEQFF

D: NA
V: TRBV27
J: TRBJ1-1
size: NA
DNA: TGTGCCAGCAGTGGGCAGGGCGACGCTGAAGCTTTCTTT
CDR3: CASSGQGDAEAFF

D: TRBD2
V: TRBV28
J: TRBJ2-2
size: NA
DNA: TGTGCCAGCAGTTTATCCCCAGCGGGGGGGATCACCGGGGAGCTGTTTTTT
CDR3: CASSLSPAGGITGELFF

D: NA
V: TRBV6-5
J: TRBJ1-2
size: NA
DNA: TGTGCCAGCAGGAGGGAAGGCTATGGCTACACCTTC
CDR3: CASRREGYGYTF

D: TRBD1
V: TRBV5-1
J: TRBJ2-2
size: NA
DNA: TGCGCCAGCAGCTCAGAAGGGGGCTGGAACACCGGGGAGCTGTTTTTT
CDR3: CASSSEGGWNTGELFF

D: NA
V: TRBV24-1
J: TRBJ2-6
size: once
DNA: TGTGCCACCAGTGACAGGCACGTTGGGGCCAACGTCCTGACTTTC
CDR3: CATSDRHVGANVLTF

D: NA
V: TRBV5-5
J: TRBJ1-1
size: NA
DNA: TGTGCCAGCAGCTTGGGACACCCGGGGACTGAAGCTTTCTTT
CDR3: CASSLGHPGTEAFF

D: TRBD2
V: TRBV4-2
J: TRBJ2-2
size: NA
DNA: TGTGCCAGCAGCCAAGATCGGAGCGGGAGTAGGGGCACCGGGGAGCTGTTTTTT
CDR3: CASSQDRSGSRGTGELFF

D: NA
V: TRBV29-1
J: TRBJ2-2
size: NA
DNA: TGCAGCGTTGCGCCTGAGGGCGGGGGCGACACCGGGGAGCTGTTTTTT
CDR3: CSVAPEGGGDTGELFF

D: TRBD1
V: TRBV27
J: TRBJ2-1
size: once
DNA: TGTGCCAGCAGTACCGACAGGGTCAATGAGCAGTTCTTC
CDR3: CASSTDRVNEQFF

D: TRBD2
V: TRBV27
J: TRBJ2-1
size: NA
DNA: TGTGCCAGCAGTAGGGTAGCGGGGATCTCCTACAATGAGCAGTTCTTC
CDR3: CASSRVAGISYNEQFF

D: NA
V: TRBV11-2
J: TRBJ1-5
size: NA
DNA: TGTGCCAGCAGCTTAGCGGGGTTCAATCAGCCCCAGCATTTT
CDR3: CASSLAGFNQPQHF

D: NA
V: TRBV5-1
J: TRBJ1-2
size: once
DNA: TGCGCCAGCAGCACCTCCCAACAGTCTAACTATGGCTACACCTTC
CDR3: CASSTSQQSNYGYTF

D: NA
V: TRBV5-1
J: TRBJ1-6
size: NA
DNA: TGCGCCAGTTTCGCAGGGTTGGATAATTCACCCCTCCACTTT
CDR3: CASFAGLDNSPLHF

D: NA
V: TRBV10-1
J: TRBJ2-1
size: NA
DNA: TGCGCCAGCAGCGATGGGGGGGCAAACAATGAGCAGTTCTTC
CDR3: CASSDGGANNEQFF

D: NA
V: TRBV5-1
J: TRBJ2-1
size: NA
DNA: TGCGCCAGCAGCTTGGTGGGACAAGGATTTGGGGAGCAGTTCTTC
CDR3: CASSLVGQGFGEQFF

D: TRBD2
V: TRBV5-4
J: TRBJ2-2
size: NA
DNA: TGTGCCAGCAGCCGACCCGGGACTACACTCACCGGGGAGCTGTTTTTT
CDR3: CASSRPGTTLTGELFF

D: NA
V: TRBV7-2
J: TRBJ1-5
size: NA
DNA: TGTGCCAGCAGCTTGTTTTCGGGGAGCAATCAGCCCCAGCATTTT
CDR3: CASSLFSGSNQPQHF

D: TRBD1
V: TRBV4-1
J: TRBJ1-4
size: NA
DNA: TGCGCCAGCAGCCAAACGGGGACAGGGGGTGAAAAACTGTTTTTT
CDR3: CASSQTGTGGEKLFF

D: NA
V: TRBV5-6
J: TRBJ2-7
size: NA
DNA: TGTGCCAGCAGCTTAAAGGGTAGGGGCCCTCTTATCCTCTACGAGCAGTACTTC
CDR3: CASSLKGRGPLILYEQYF

D: NA
V: TRBV5-1
J: TRBJ2-3
size: NA
DNA: TGCGCCAGCAGCTTTCGGGGGGCAGGAACAGATACGCAGTATTTT
CDR3: CASSFRGAGTDTQYF

D: TRBD2
V: TRBV6-5
J: TRBJ2-7
size: NA
DNA: TGTGCCAGCAAGCGGGACTCAACCTACGAGCAGTACTTC
CDR3: CASKRDSTYEQYF

D: TRBD1
V: TRBV24-1
J: TRBJ1-5
size: once
DNA: TGTGCCACCAGTGACCGAGGACAGGGTAGGGACAATCAGCCCCAGCATTTT
CDR3: CATSDRGQGRDNQPQHF